The text below deals with one TCR beta chain. The target antigen is unknown. This entry belongs to a study of OX40 agonist ivuxolimab in advanced cancers. Looking at the study overall: Prior anti-PD-1, anti-PD-L1 or anti-CTLA-4 therapy was allowed; 40% had some.

The table came from immunoSEQ multiplex PCR; TCRdb's copy has only in-frame clones and leaves some out. The repertoire includes approximately 70,000 clones, roughly 90% of them detected once, and roughly 7.8% sits in the top ten. The CDR3 sequence is 13 residues long. Germline V gives CDR1 SGHTA, CDR2 FQGNSA. V was pared by 0 bases and J by 2 bases, with 5 bases between. Broader study findings: At 0.1 to 3.0 mg/kg, clonal expansion of CD4+ and CD8+ blood T cells had occurred by week 6. Expanded peripheral T-cell antigen specificity went undetermined. Partial responders at 0.1-3.0 mg/kg showed near-lowest clonal expansion.

This chain connects TRBV7-2 to TRBJ2-7; D gene uncertain. This receptor was obtained from an adult with an advanced solid tumor such as melanoma, head and neck, liver or kidney cancer. The material was CD4+ or CD8+ T cells sorted from blood, obtained in a trial of the OX40 agonist ivuxolimab. The CDR3 region has the DNA TGTGCCAGCAGCTTAGCCGTCCCCTACGAGCAGTACTTC. Translated: CASSLAVPYEQYF.